Reported below is one T cell receptor beta chain. Trimming removed 8 bases from V and 10 bases from J; junction bases left unmatched: 4. This CDR3 is built from 11 residues. The germline V gene has CDR1 SEHNR and CDR2 FQNEAQ (reference sequence). The sample belongs to a study of cytomegalovirus exposure and HLA in healthy donors. Both 60 Vbeta primers and 13 Jbeta primers went into the PCR. The assay was immunoSEQ multiplex PCR, and TCRdb's table has in-frame clones only and misses some. The data contain nearly 95,000 clones, about 7.6% of them singletons. This sequence originates from a man aged 45 to 65 in good health and CMV-seronegative. The chain is built from TRBV7-9 and TRBJ2-1; 8 nucleotides agree with TRBD2. The sequencing sample was made of PBMCs. The CDR3 nucleotides read TGTGCCAGCGGAACTAGCGGAGAGCAGTTCTTC. Encoded protein: CASGTSGEQFF.